This T cell receptor (beta chain) stems from a study of OX40 agonist ivuxolimab in advanced cancers. Remarks on this clone: The antigen is undetermined.

Study-wide points: Still undetermined is the antigen specificity of the expanded peripheral T cells.

The table came from immunoSEQ multiplex PCR; TCRdb's copy has only in-frame clones and leaves some out. This table holds roughly 73,000 clones, just under 90% found once. Per the germline V gene, CDR1 is SGHRS and CDR2 is YFSETQ. The CDR3 is made up of 16 amino acids. Losses at the gene ends were 4 bases for V and 6 bases for J; bases not matched to a gene: 13. The genes are TRBV5-1 and TRBJ2-3, with 8 bases matching TRBD2. Source: CD4+ or CD8+ T cells sorted from blood, taken in a trial of the OX40 agonist ivuxolimab. The origin of this receptor is an adult with an advanced solid tumor such as melanoma, head and neck, liver or kidney cancer. In DNA, the CDR3 is TGCGCCAGCAGCCAGCGGACTAGCTCGGGGGTCGATACGCAGTATTTT. Translation gives CASSQRTSSGVDTQYF.